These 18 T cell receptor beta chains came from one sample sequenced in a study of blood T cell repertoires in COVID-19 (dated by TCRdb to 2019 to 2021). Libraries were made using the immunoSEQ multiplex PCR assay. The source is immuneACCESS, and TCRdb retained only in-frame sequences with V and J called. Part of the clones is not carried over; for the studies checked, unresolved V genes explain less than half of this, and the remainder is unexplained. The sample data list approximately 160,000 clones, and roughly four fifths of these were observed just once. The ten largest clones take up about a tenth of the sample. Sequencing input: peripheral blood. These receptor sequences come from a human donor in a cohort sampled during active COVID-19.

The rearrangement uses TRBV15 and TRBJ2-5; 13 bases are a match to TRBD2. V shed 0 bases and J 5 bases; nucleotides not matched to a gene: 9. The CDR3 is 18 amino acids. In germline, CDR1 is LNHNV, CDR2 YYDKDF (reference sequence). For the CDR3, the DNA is TGTGCCACCAGCAGAGAAACGGGGACTAGCGGGGCGGCGGAGACCCAGTACTTC. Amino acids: CATSRETGTSGAAETQYF.

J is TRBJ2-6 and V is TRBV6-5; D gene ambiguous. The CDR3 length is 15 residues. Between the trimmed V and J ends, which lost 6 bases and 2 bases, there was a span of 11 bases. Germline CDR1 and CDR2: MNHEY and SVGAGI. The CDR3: CASRRRVTGANVLTF. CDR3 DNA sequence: TGTGCCAGCAGACGTCGGGTTACTGGGGCCAACGTCCTGACTTTC.

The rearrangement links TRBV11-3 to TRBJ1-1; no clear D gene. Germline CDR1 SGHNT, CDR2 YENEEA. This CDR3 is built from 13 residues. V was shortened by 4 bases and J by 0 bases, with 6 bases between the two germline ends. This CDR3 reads CASSSQMNTEAFF. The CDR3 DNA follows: TGTGCCAGCAGCTCCCAGATGAACACTGAAGCTTTCTTT. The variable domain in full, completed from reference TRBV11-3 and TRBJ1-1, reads EAGVVQSPRYKIIEKKQPVAFWCNPISGHNTLYWYLQNLGQGPELLIRYENEEAVDDSQLPKDRFSAERLKGVDSTLKIQPAELGDSAVYLCASSSQMNTEAFFGQGTRLTVV.

This CDR3 is CASSLRGAKNIQYF. The CDR3 coding sequence is TGTGCCAGCAGTTTAAGGGGGGCCAAAAACATTCAGTACTTC. The J gene is TRBJ2-4, the V gene TRBV27; weak D call: TRBD1 (6 bases). The V end was cut by 2 bases, the J end by 1 base, with 6 bases between. In germline, CDR1 is MNHEY, CDR2 SMNVEV (reference sequence). The length of the CDR3 is 14 residues.

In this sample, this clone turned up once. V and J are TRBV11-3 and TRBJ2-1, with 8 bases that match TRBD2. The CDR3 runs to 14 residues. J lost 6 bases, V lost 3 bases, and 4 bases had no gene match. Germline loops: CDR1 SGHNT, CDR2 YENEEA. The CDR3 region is CASSFGRASNEQFF. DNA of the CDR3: TGTGCCAGCAGCTTCGGGAGGGCCAGCAATGAGCAGTTCTTC.

The CDR3 sequence: CASSPTTGRGTEQFF. The DNA for the CDR3 is TGTGCCAGCTCACCTACAACAGGCAGGGGGACTGAGCAGTTCTTC. The rearrangement uses TRBV18 and TRBJ2-1; the match to TRBD1 covers 7 bases. Trimming cost V 3 bases and J 9 bases; bases outside gene matches: 11. The germline V gene has CDR1 KGHSH and CDR2 LQKENI. The CDR3 is 15 residues long.

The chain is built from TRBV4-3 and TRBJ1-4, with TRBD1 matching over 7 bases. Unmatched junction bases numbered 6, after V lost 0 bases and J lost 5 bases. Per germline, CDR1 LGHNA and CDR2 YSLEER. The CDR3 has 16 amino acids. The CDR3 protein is CASSQEVGTANEKLFF. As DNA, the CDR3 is TGCGCCAGCAGCCAAGAAGTAGGGACAGCGAATGAAAAACTGTTTTTT.

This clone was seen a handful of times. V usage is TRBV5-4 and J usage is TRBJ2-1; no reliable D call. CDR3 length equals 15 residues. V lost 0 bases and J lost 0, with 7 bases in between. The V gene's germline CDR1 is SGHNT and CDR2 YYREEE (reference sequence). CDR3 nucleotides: TGTGCCAGCAGCTTGGAACCTAGCTCCTACAATGAGCAGTTCTTC. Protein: CASSLEPSSYNEQFF. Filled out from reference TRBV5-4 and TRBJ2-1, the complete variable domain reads ETGVTQSPTHLIKTRGQQVTLRCSSQSGHNTVSWYQQALGQGPQFIFQYYREEENGRGNFPPRFSGLQFPNYSSELNVNALELDDSALYLCASSLEPSSYNEQFFGPGTRLTVL.

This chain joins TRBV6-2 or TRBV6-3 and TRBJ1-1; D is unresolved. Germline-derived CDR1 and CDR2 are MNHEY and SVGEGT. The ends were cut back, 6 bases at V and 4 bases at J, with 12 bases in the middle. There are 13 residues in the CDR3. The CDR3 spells CASSEGRGTEAFF. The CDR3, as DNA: TGTGCCAGCAGCGAAGGCCGGGGCACTGAAGCTTTCTTT.

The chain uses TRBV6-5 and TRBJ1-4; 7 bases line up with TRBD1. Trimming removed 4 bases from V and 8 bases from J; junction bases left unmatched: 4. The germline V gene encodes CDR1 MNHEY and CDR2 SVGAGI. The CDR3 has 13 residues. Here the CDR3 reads CASSWTGLEKLFF. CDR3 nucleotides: TGTGCCAGCAGTTGGACAGGTTTGGAAAAACTGTTTTTT.

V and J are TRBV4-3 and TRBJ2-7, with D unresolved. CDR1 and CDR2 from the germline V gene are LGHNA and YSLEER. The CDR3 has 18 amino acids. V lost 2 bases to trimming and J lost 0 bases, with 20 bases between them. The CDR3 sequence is CASSQKGPRSASSYEQYF. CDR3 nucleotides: TGCGCCAGCAGCCAAAAAGGCCCTCGGTCAGCTAGCTCCTACGAGCAGTACTTC.

The CDR3 reads CASSEGLTYNEQFF. The CDR3 bases are TGCGCCAGCAGCGAGGGCCTGACCTACAATGAGCAGTTCTTC. The chain links TRBV10-1 to TRBJ2-1; the D gene is possibly TRBD2 (5 bases). This CDR3 is 14 amino acids long. Germline CDR1 reads WNHNN; CDR2 reads SYGVQD (reference sequence). Trimming left V 6 bases short and J 2 bases short, with 11 bases between.

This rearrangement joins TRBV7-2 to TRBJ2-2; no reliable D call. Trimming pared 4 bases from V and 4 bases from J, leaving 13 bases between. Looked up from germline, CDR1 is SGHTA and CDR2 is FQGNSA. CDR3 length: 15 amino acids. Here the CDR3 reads CASSYSFESTGELFF. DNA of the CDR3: TGTGCCAGCAGCTACAGCTTCGAAAGCACCGGGGAGCTGTTTTTT.

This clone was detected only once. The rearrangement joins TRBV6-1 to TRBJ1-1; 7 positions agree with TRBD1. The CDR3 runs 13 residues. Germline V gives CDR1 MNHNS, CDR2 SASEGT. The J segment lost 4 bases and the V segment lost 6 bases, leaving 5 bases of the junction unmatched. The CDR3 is CASSRQGGTEAFF. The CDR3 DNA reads TGTGCCAGCAGCAGACAGGGTGGCACTGAAGCTTTCTTT.

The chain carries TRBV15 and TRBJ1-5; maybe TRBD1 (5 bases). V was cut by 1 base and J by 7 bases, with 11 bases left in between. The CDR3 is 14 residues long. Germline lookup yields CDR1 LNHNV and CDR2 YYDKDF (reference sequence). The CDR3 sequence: CATSRGAGWQPQHF. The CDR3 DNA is TGTGCCACCAGCAGAGGGGCAGGGTGGCAGCCCCAGCATTTT.

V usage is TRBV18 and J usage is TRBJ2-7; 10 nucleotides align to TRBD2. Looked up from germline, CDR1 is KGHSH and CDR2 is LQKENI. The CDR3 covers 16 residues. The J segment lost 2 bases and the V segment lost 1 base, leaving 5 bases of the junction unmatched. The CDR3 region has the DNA TGTGCCAGCTCACCACGTGTAGCGGGGGGCCCCTACGAGCAGTACTTC. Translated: CASSPRVAGGPYEQYF. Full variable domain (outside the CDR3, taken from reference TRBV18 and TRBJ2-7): NAGVMQNPRHLVRRRGQEARLRCSPMKGHSHVYWYRQLPEEGLKFMVYLQKENIIDESGMPKERFSAEFPKEGPSILRIQQVVRGDSAAYFCASSPRVAGGPYEQYFGPGTRLTVT.

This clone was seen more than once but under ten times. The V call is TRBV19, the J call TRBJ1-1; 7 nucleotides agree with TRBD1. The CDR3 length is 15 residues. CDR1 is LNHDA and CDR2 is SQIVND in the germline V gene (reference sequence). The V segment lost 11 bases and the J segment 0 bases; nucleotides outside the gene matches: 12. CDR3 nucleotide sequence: TGTGCCTCCTCCCCAGGGGGACAGATGAACACTGAAGCTTTCTTT. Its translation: CASSPGGQMNTEAFF.

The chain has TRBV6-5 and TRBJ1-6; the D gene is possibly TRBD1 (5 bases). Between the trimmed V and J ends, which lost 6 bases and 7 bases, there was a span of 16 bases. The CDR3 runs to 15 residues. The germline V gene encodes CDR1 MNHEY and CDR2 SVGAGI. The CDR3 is CASSTVAGLNSPLHF. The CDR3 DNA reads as TGTGCCAGCAGCACCGTGGCAGGGTTAAATTCACCCCTCCACTTT.